This TCR beta chain was identified in a study of blood T cell repertoires in COVID-19. Study at large: Samples representing acute and convalescent COVID-19 were sourced from the United States, Italy and Spain. T cells, B-cell-depleted T cells, or PBMCs provided the cDNA or gDNA that served as material.

V shed 3 bases, J shed 7 bases, and the junction held 7 bases outside the gene matches. Per germline, CDR1 MGHRA and CDR2 YSYEKL. The CDR3 covers 15 residues. Assay: immunoSEQ multiplex PCR; the TCRdb copy retains only in-frame clones and omits some. The sample lists approximately 68,000 clones, around 86% occurring once. Sequences were obtained from peripheral blood. The chain couples TRBV4-1 to TRBJ1-2; 11 nucleotides line up with TRBD1. This receptor was taken from a man in his 70s with active or convalescent COVID-19. The CDR3 coding sequence is TGCGCCAGCAGCCATGTCGGACAGGGGGCCTTTGGCTACACCTTC. Translating it yields CASSHVGQGAFGYTF.